These 4 T cell receptor beta chains were sequenced from one sample in a study of blood T cell repertoires in COVID-19. Repertoires were generated with immunoSEQ multiplex PCR, while TCRdb's copy carries only in-frame clones and drops some. The table shows about 90,000 clones, with over 70% occurring only once. Sequencing was performed on peripheral blood. All receptors derive from an elderly man with active or convalescent COVID-19.

J is TRBJ1-4 and V is TRBV7-2; 9 bases are a match to TRBD1. J was trimmed by 12 bases and V by 1 base; bases with no gene match: 6. Germline lookup yields CDR1 SGHTA and CDR2 FQGNSA. This CDR3 has 14 amino acids. The CDR3 region has the DNA TGTGCCAGCAGCTTAGAGGGACAGGGATCGGAACTGTTTTTT. It codes for CASSLEGQGSELFF.

This clone was seen more than once but under ten times. The V and J genes are TRBV3-1 (or the pseudogene TRBV3-2) and TRBJ1-5; possibly TRBD1 for D (5 bases). Germline CDR1 is LGHDT and CDR2 is YNNKEL (reference sequence). V lost 5 bases, J lost 6 bases, and 17 bases lay in between. This CDR3 is built from 15 residues. The CDR3 here is CASSETPGGAQPQHF. As DNA, the CDR3 is TGTGCCAGCAGCGAAACACCGGGGGGTGCTCAGCCCCAGCATTTT.

The chain joins TRBV30 to TRBJ2-3, with a tentative D call TRBD1 (5 bases). V was cut by 3 bases and J by 0 bases, with 16 bases left in between. The CDR3 length is 16 residues. CDR1 and CDR2 from the germline V gene are GTSNPN and SVGIG (reference sequence). CDR3 sequence: CAWSAPVGASTDTQYF. Written as DNA, the CDR3 is TGTGCCTGGAGCGCCCCCGTAGGGGCTAGCACAGATACGCAGTATTTT.

Note on this clone: At one boundary the junction diverges from the germline segment, which might be a read error. The chain is built from TRBV6-1 and TRBJ1-5, with D perhaps TRBD1 (6 bases). The germline gives CDR1 MNHNS, CDR2 SASEGT. The CDR3 extends over 15 amino acids. As DNA, the CDR3 is TGTGCCAGCCGTGAGGGGGGGCAGCGGAGACAGCCCCAGCATTTT. This sequence encodes CASREGGQRRQPQHF.